The present TCR beta chain was sequenced within a study of T cell responses to AZD1222 COVID-19 vaccine. Measured with immunoSEQ multiplex PCR; TCRdb has only the in-frame clones, and not every one. This table has fewer than 140,000 clones, around 90% appearing once. This CDR3 has 15 amino acids. Germline values: CDR1 SEHNR, CDR2 FQNEAQ (reference sequence). Trimming removed 0 bases at V and 4 bases at J, with 9 bases between. The chain recombines TRBV7-9 with TRBJ2-2; D not resolved. The specimen was peripheral blood, collected on day 0 of AZD1222 vaccination. This sequence was found in an adult in good health. For the CDR3, the DNA is TGTGCCAGCAGCTTAGCGGCAGCCACCACCGGGGAGCTGTTTTTT. Protein: CASSLAAATTGELFF.